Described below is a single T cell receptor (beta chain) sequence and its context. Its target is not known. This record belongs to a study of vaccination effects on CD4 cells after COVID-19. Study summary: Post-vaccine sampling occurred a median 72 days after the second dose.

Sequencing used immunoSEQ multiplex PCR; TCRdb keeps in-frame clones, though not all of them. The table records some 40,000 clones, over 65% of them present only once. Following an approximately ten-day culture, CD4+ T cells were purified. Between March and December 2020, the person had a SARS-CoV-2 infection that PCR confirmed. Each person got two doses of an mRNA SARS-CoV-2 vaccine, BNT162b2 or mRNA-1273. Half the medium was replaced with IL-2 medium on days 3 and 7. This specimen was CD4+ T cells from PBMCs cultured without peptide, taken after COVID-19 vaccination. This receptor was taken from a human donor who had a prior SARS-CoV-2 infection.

CDR3 protein: CASSEPGQGYQPQHF. Here the CDR3 DNA reads TGTGCCAGCAGTGAACCGGGACAGGGGTATCAGCCCCAGCATTTT. This rearrangement joins TRBV6-1 to TRBJ1-5, with TRBD1 matching 10 bases. The length of the CDR3 is 15 residues. Looked up from germline, CDR1 is MNHNS and CDR2 is SASEGT. After removal of 2 bases from V and 5 bases from J, the junction contained 3 bases not matched to a gene.